A selection of T cell receptor beta chains follows, all from one sample in a study of graft-versus-host responses after intestinal transplantation. Clones were sequenced by immunoSEQ multiplex PCR, and TCRdb holds only the in-frame ones, with some missing. The profile shows about 12,000 clones, about 70% of them singletons. The sequenced sample was ileum tissue, obtained roughly 5 months after intestinal transplantation. Receptors originate from a human patient who received an intestinal transplant, so some T cells may come from the graft donor. Each CDR3 is given with its conserved first and last residue. Fields, in order: clone size, D gene, V gene, J gene, CDR3 DNA, CDR3 protein. A D gene is named only where the DNA matches it firmly. A clone size is listed for some rows: how often the clone was seen (once, few, many), or a class if it is expanded.

.	TRBD1	TRBV10-3	TRBJ2-3	TGTGCCATCGACCCCACAGGGGTGGATACGCAGTATTTT	CAIDPTGVDTQYF
.	.	TRBV4-2	TRBJ1-5	TGTGCCAGCAGCCAATCCGGAACCAGGGAAAATCAGCCCCAGCATTTT	CASSQSGTRENQPQHF
.	TRBD2	TRBV5-1	TRBJ2-3	TGCGCCAGCAGCGAAGCTAGCGGGAGGGCCGAAGATACGCAGTATTTT	CASSEASGRAEDTQYF
.	.	TRBV7-9	TRBJ2-5	TGTGCCAGCAGCTTAGGGGGCGCCGGGGAGACCCAGTACTTC	CASSLGGAGETQYF
.	.	TRBV9	TRBJ1-4	TGTGCCAGCGGTCCGAGGAGCACAACTAATGAAAAACTGTTTTTT	CASGPRSTTNEKLFF
.	.	TRBV28	TRBJ2-7	TGTGCCAGCAGTTTATCCCAGGGGCCTGCCTACGAGCAGTACTTC	CASSLSQGPAYEQYF
.	TRBD2	TRBV10-3	TRBJ2-1	TGTGCCATCAGTGAGCCGACTAGCGGGGGGCCTGAGCAGTTCTTC	CAISEPTSGGPEQFF
.	TRBD1	TRBV5-6	TRBJ1-2	TGTGCCAGCAGCCGACAGACAGGGTCGGGTGGCTACACCTTC	CASSRQTGSGGYTF
few	.	TRBV29-1	TRBJ2-3	TGCAGCTCCCTAGGGGCAGGGCCGAAAGATACGCAGTATTTT	CSSLGAGPKDTQYF
.	.	TRBV5-1	TRBJ2-3	TGCGCCAGCAGCTGGGGCGGCACAGATACGCAGTATTTT	CASSWGGTDTQYF
.	TRBD2	TRBV4-2	TRBJ2-3	TGTGCCAGCAGCCAAGGGGGCGGGGGGGCCACAGATACGCAGTATTTT	CASSQGGGGATDTQYF
.	TRBD1	TRBV2	TRBJ2-1	TGTGCCAGCAGTCCCCACCAGGGGGCGGGGAGATACAATGAGCAGTTCTTC	CASSPHQGAGRYNEQFF
few	TRBD1	TRBV2	TRBJ2-5	TGTGCCAGCAGGGAGCAGGGACAGATCCAAGAGACCCAGTACTTC	CASREQGQIQETQYF
.	TRBD2	TRBV5-1	TRBJ2-3	TGCGCCAGCAGTCCCCCTCAACTAGCGGGGGGGGGCACAGATACGCAGTATTTT	CASSPPQLAGGGTDTQYF
few	.	TRBV20-1	TRBJ1-2	TGCAGTGCTAGACAGGGCTATGGCTACACCTTC	CSARQGYGYTF
.	.	TRBV6-1	TRBJ1-2	TGTGCCAGCAGCGGGGGTTTCTATGGCTACACCTTC	CASSGGFYGYTF
.	TRBD1	TRBV6-5	TRBJ1-1	TGTGCCACCACCAGGGGGTTCGGCACTGAAGCTTTCTTT	CATTRGFGTEAFF
once	.	TRBV7-9	TRBJ1-2	TGTGCCAGCAGCTCCTCTTTAGAGGGGGTTGATGGCTACACCTTC	CASSSSLEGVDGYTF
.	TRBD1	TRBV7-9	TRBJ1-4	TGTGCCAGCAGCTTACCCGGGACAGGGCGAGAAAAACTGTTTTTT	CASSLPGTGREKLFF
.	.	TRBV1	TRBJ1-1	TGCACCAGCAGCCATTCCTGGCCCGGTCCCGGTGGGACAGGGGGAAAGAACACTGAAGCTTTCTTT	CTSSHSWPGPGGTGGKNTEAFF
few	TRBD2	TRBV6-5	TRBJ2-2	TGTGCCAGCACGAGATTTGGGGGGGACACCGGGGAGCTGTTTTTT	CASTRFGGDTGELFF
.	.	TRBV19	TRBJ1-1	TGTGCCAGTAGTACCAATGGGAGGGCCCCACTCACCACTGAAGCTTTCTTT	CASSTNGRAPLTTEAFF
few	.	TRBV7-3	TRBJ1-6	TGTGCCAGCAGCTTAACTGCTGGCAGGGCGAATTCACCCCTCCACTTT	CASSLTAGRANSPLHF
.	.	TRBV14	TRBJ1-2	TGTGCCAGCAGCCAACAGATTAACTATGGCTACACCTTC	CASSQQINYGYTF